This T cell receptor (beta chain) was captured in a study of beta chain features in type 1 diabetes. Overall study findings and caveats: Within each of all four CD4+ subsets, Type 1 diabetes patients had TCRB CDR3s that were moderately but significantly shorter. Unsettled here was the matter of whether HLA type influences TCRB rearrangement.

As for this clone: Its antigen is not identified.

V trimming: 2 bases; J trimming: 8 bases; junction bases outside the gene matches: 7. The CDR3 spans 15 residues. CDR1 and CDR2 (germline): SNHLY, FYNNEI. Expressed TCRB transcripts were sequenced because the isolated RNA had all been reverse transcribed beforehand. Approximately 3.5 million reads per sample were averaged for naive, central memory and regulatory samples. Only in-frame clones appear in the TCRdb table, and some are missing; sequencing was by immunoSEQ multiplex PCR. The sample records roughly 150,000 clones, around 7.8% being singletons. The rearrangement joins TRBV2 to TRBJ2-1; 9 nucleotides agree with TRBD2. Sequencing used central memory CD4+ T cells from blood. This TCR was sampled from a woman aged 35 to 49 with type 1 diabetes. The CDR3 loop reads CASSERLAGFDEQFF. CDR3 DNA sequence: TGTGCCAGCAGTGAAAGGCTAGCGGGATTCGATGAGCAGTTCTTC.